This T cell receptor (beta chain) was documented in a study of blood T cell repertoires in COVID-19. Study-level background: The cDNA or gDNA used as material had been derived from T cells, B-cell-depleted T cells, or PBMCs.

Trimming left V 3 bases short and J 0 bases short, with 6 bases between. The CDR3 runs 14 residues. CDR1 SGHAT and CDR2 FQNNGV come from the germline V gene. Researchers sorted participants into cohorts using their self-reported clinical history. Authors' data handling: The assay estimated nucleated cells by amplifying reference gene primers. Sequenced by immunoSEQ multiplex PCR; TCRdb stores in-frame clones only, minus some. V and J calls plus clone size are reproduced from that table; the DNA served to infer D and trimming. The data contain approximately 240,000 clones, just over 90% of them singletons.

The chain recombines TRBV11-2 with TRBJ2-1; D unresolved. Sequencing was performed on PBMCs or T cells enriched from blood (not recorded which). This receptor was identified in a woman between 18 and 30 years old who had recovered from COVID-19. CDR3 DNA: TGTGCCAGCAGCTTGCAGGTCTCCTACAATGAGCAGTTCTTC. This codes for CASSLQVSYNEQFF.